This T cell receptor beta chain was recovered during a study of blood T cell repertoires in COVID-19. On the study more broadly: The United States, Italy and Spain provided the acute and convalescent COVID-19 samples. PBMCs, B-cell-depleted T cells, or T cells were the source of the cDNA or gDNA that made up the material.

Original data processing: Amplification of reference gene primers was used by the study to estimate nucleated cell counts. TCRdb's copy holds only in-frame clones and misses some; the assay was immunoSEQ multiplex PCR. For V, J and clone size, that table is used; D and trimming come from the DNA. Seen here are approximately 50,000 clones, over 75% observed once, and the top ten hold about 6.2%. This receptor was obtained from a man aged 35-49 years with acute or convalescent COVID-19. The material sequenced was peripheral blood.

CDR3 in DNA: TGTGCCAGCAGGCCAAGGAGACAGGGGTATGGCTACACCTTC. Translation gives CASRPRRQGYGYTF. The chain is built from TRBV27 and TRBJ1-2; 8 positions match TRBD1. There are 14 residues in the CDR3. Germline-derived CDR1 and CDR2 are MNHEY and SMNVEV (reference sequence). J gave up 5 bases and V 6 bases, and 8 bases lay outside the gene matches.